This TCR beta chain appears in the sequencing data of a study of blood T cell repertoires in COVID-19. Study information: PBMCs, B-cell-depleted T cells, or T cells provided the cDNA or gDNA that made up the material.

V was clipped by 0 bases and J by 8 bases, with 8 bases between them. The CDR3 runs to 13 residues. Germline lookup yields CDR1 LNHNV and CDR2 YYDKDF (reference sequence). Original processing notes: Cell counts per sample came from amplifying reference gene primers. The method was immunoSEQ multiplex PCR; TCRdb's version includes in-frame clones alone and lacks a portion of them. The V and J calls and clone size were taken over from that table, and D and trimming were inferred from the DNA. The sample lists around 200,000 clones; about 90% were seen once. This chain connects TRBV15 to TRBJ2-1; no firm D call. The sample taken for sequencing was peripheral blood. The TCR was taken from a man aged 18-30 years with active or convalescent COVID-19. The CDR3 protein is CATSRDSLYEQFF. In nucleotides, the CDR3 is TGTGCCACCAGCAGAGATAGTCTCTATGAGCAGTTCTTC. Using reference TRBV15 and TRBJ2-1 for the parts outside the CDR3, the full variable domain is DAMVIQNPRYQVTQFGKPVTLSCSQTLNHNVMYWYQQKSSQAPKLLFHYYDKDFNNEADTPDNFQSRRPNTSFCFLDIRSPGLGDTAMYLCATSRDSLYEQFFGPGTRLTVL.